The 26 T cell receptor beta chains presented below share a single source sample, sequenced in a study of blood T cell repertoires in COVID-19 (dated by TCRdb to the early 2020s). Preparation of the library involved the immunoSEQ multiplex PCR assay. As stored in TCRdb, this immuneACCESS dataset retains in-frame rearrangements with V and J assigned. A fraction of the clones does not appear; measured against another copy, unresolved V genes explain less than half of the discrepancy, and the remainder lacks a known reason. This sample is represented by 90,000 or so clones; approximately 88% of them were singletons. Roughly 18% of the sample is in the top ten clones. Sequences were obtained from peripheral blood. Source of these receptors: a woman aged 60-70 years with COVID-19, enrolled during active disease.

The V gene is TRBV5-1, the J gene TRBJ1-1; 7 bases map to TRBD1. Germline V CDR1 and CDR2: SGHRS, YFSETQ. The trim removed 8 bases at V and 4 bases at J, leaving 5 bases unmatched. The length of the CDR3 is 12 residues. The CDR3 is CASTGVSTEAFF. The CDR3 DNA follows: TGCGCCAGTACAGGGGTTAGCACTGAAGCTTTCTTT.

The chain combines TRBV5-1 with TRBJ1-1; 7 bases line up with TRBD1. CDR1 and CDR2 (germline): SGHRS, YFSETQ. CDR3 size: 13 residues. V shed 1 base and J 8 bases; nucleotides not matched to a gene: 5. CDR3 DNA: TGCGCCAGCAGCTTGAATCGGGACAGAGAAGCTTTCTTT. Protein sequence: CASSLNRDREAFF.

The rearrangement joins TRBV7-3 to TRBJ2-1; 12 bases line up with TRBD2. Germline loops: CDR1 SGHTA, CDR2 FQGTGA. CDR3 length: 16 residues. The trim removed 2 bases at V and 6 bases at J, leaving 5 bases unmatched. CDR3 amino acids: CASSLGLAGGRNEQFF. Written as DNA, the CDR3 is TGTGCCAGCAGCTTAGGTCTAGCGGGGGGGCGCAATGAGCAGTTCTTC.

J is TRBJ2-1 and V is TRBV9; 7 nucleotides align to TRBD2. J was trimmed by 6 bases and V by 3 bases; bases with no gene match: 12. Germline V gene lookup returns CDR1 SGDLS and CDR2 YYNGEE. CDR3 length: 16 amino acids. CDR3 sequence (DNA): TGTGCCAGCAGCGGTTGGTCGCGGGGGACCCCCAATGAGCAGTTCTTC. It specifies CASSGWSRGTPNEQFF.

This chain connects TRBV6-2 or TRBV6-3 to TRBJ2-7; D may be TRBD2 (5 bases). The CDR3 runs to 15 residues. V shed 6 bases and J shed 3 bases, with 18 bases lying between them. Germline assignment: CDR1 MNHEY and CDR2 SVGEGT. The CDR3 DNA reads TGTGCCAGCAGCCTCCTCGCGGGTAGTAGCTACGAGCAGTACTTC. Translated, it gives CASSLLAGSSYEQYF.

This chain connects TRBV12-5 to TRBJ1-6; D might be TRBD1 (5 bases). This CDR3 spans 16 amino acids. Germline V gives CDR1 LGHNT, CDR2 FRNRAP. V was cut by 1 base and J by 8 bases, with 15 bases left in between. This chain's CDR3 is CASGLGAGAGDSPLHF. CDR3 nucleotides: TGTGCTAGTGGTTTGGGGGCTGGGGCGGGGGATTCACCCCTCCACTTT.

The gene calls are TRBV19 and TRBJ2-3; possibly TRBD2 for D (6 bases). The CDR3 has 15 amino acids. CDR1 and CDR2 (germline): LNHDA, SQIVND (reference sequence). V dropped 3 bases and J dropped 7 bases, with 17 bases sitting between them. This chain's CDR3 is CASSIRGKPGYTQYF. As DNA, the CDR3 is TGTGCCAGTAGTATCCGGGGGAAACCCGGGTATACGCAGTATTTT.

The chain uses TRBV19 and TRBJ2-7; TRBD1 aligns across 7 bases. This CDR3 is 15 amino acids long. V was clipped by 6 bases and J by 3 bases; unmatched bases: 11. Germline V gene sequence: CDR1 LNHDA, CDR2 SQIVND (reference sequence). Here the CDR3 reads CASRTTGAGGYEQYF. CDR3 coding DNA: TGTGCCAGTAGGACCACAGGGGCTGGGGGCTACGAGCAGTACTTC.

This clone was found once. V and J are TRBV24-1 and TRBJ2-3, with D perhaps TRBD1 (6 bases). This CDR3 region has 14 residues. CDR1 is KGHDR, CDR2 SFDVKD, per germline. V lost 5 bases to trimming and J lost 4 bases, with 12 bases between them. CDR3: CATSGGLGADTQYF. CDR3 nucleotide sequence: TGTGCCACCAGTGGGGGGCTTGGGGCAGATACGCAGTATTTT.

V is TRBV6-5 and J is TRBJ1-4, with TRBD1 matching 7 bases. The CDR3 length is 14 residues. V lost 2 bases to trimming and J lost 8 bases; unmatched junction nucleotides: 5. Germline V gene lookup returns CDR1 MNHEY and CDR2 SVGAGI. CDR3 sequence: CASSYGDSREKLFF. The CDR3 DNA is TGTGCCAGCAGTTACGGGGACAGTCGCGAAAAACTGTTTTTT.

As to this clone: Compared with germline, one end of the junction differs, possibly owing to a read error. The V gene is TRBV2, the J gene TRBJ2-1, with D possibly TRBD2 on 5 matching bases. The CDR3 extends over 10 amino acids. Germline CDR1 and CDR2: SNHLY and FYNNEI. CDR3 region: CASRRELVLF. In nucleotides, the CDR3 is TGTGCCAGCAGACGGGAACTAGTACTCTTC.

This clone came up a few times. The rearrangement uses TRBV30 and TRBJ1-6; possibly TRBD1 for D (6 bases). CDR1 is GTSNPN, CDR2 SVGIG, per germline (reference sequence). The CDR3 runs 13 residues. Trimming took off 5 bases at V and 6 bases at J, with 11 bases between the two ends. The CDR3 sequence: CAWSGTSNSPLHF. CDR3 coding DNA: TGTGCCTGGTCCGGGACATCTAATTCACCCCTCCACTTT.

This rearrangement joins TRBV6-2 or TRBV6-3 to TRBJ2-3; D remains ambiguous. Trimming cost V 6 bases and J 4 bases, with 14 bases left between them. The CDR3 length is 14 residues. Looked up from germline, CDR1 is MNHEY and CDR2 is SVGEGT. The CDR3 coding sequence is TGTGCCAGCAGCCGAGGTACCGAATCAGATACGCAGTATTTT. Translating it yields CASSRGTESDTQYF.

This chain links TRBV5-1 with TRBJ1-2, with 9 bases identical to TRBD1. Germline-derived CDR1 and CDR2 are SGHRS and YFSETQ. This CDR3 is 13 amino acids long. V lost 4 bases to trimming and J lost 8 bases; unmatched junction nucleotides: 6. The CDR3 DNA reads TGCGCCAGCAGCCAACAGGGGGCACAGGGCTACACCTTC. It is translated as CASSQQGAQGYTF. Looking up the rest from reference TRBV5-1 and TRBJ1-2 gives the full variable domain: KAGVTQTPRYLIKTRGQQVTLSCSPISGHRSVSWYQQTPGQGLQFLFEYFSETQRNKGNFPGRFSGRQFSNSRSEMNVSTLELGDSALYLCASSQQGAQGYTFGSGTRLTVV.

The chain couples TRBV15 to TRBJ2-3, with TRBD2 matching over 11 bases. Germline CDR1 reads LNHNV; CDR2 reads YYDKDF (reference sequence). J lost 2 bases, V lost 0 bases, and 7 bases had no gene match. The CDR3 totals 18 residues. CDR3 residues: CATSRDSSGGPFTDTQYF. The CDR3 nucleotides read TGTGCCACCAGCAGAGATTCTAGCGGGGGGCCCTTCACAGATACGCAGTATTTT.

The chain has TRBV5-4 and TRBJ2-5; D is undetermined. Trimming took 4 bases from V and 5 from J, leaving 12 bases between them. Germline lookup yields CDR1 SGHNT and CDR2 YYREEE (reference sequence). This CDR3 has 13 amino acids. As DNA, the CDR3 is TGTGCCAGCAGCCCCTCCCCCGTGGAGACCCAGTACTTC. Encoded protein: CASSPSPVETQYF. Full variable domain (rest looked up from reference TRBV5-4 and TRBJ2-5): ETGVTQSPTHLIKTRGQQVTLRCSSQSGHNTVSWYQQALGQGPQFIFQYYREEENGRGNFPPRFSGLQFPNYSSELNVNALELDDSALYLCASSPSPVETQYFGPGTRLLVL.

The rearrangement joins TRBV7-2 to TRBJ1-2, with D possibly matching TRBD1 (5 bases). V dropped 5 bases and J dropped 7 bases, with 14 bases sitting between them. Per the germline V gene, CDR1 is SGHTA and CDR2 is FQGNSA. This CDR3 is 13 amino acids long. CDR3 sequence: CASSGRVSGGYTF. In DNA form, the CDR3 reads TGTGCCAGCAGCGGCAGGGTCTCGGGTGGCTACACCTTC.

This chain uses TRBV2 with TRBJ1-5; tentatively, D is TRBD1 (5 bases). The CDR3 is made up of 13 amino acids. The V end was cut by 3 bases, the J end by 7 bases, with 10 bases between. The germline CDR1 and CDR2 sequences are SNHLY and FYNNEI. The CDR3 nucleotides read TGTGCCAGCAGTGAGGGACTTCAACAGCCCCAGCATTTT. Its protein product is CASSEGLQQPQHF.

The chain links TRBV11-2 to TRBJ2-7; D gene unclear. Germline-derived CDR1 and CDR2 are SGHAT and FQNNGV. This CDR3 has 14 residues. Trimming cost V 1 base and J 0 bases, with 7 bases left between them. CDR3 DNA sequence: TGTGCCAGCAGCTTAGGTATAGCCTCCTACGAGCAGTACTTC. Its translation is CASSLGIASYEQYF.

This chain connects TRBV2 to TRBJ1-6; 9 bases are a match to TRBD1. Losses at the gene ends were 11 bases for V and 2 bases for J; bases not matched to a gene: 4. The CDR3 length is 14 residues. Looked up from germline, CDR1 is SNHLY and CDR2 is FYNNEI. The CDR3 region is CAVQGAPYNSPLHF. The CDR3 DNA follows: TGTGCCGTACAGGGGGCCCCCTATAATTCACCCCTCCACTTT.

J is TRBJ1-4 and V is TRBV5-1; 8 nucleotides match TRBD1. CDR3 length: 16 amino acids. Per the germline V gene, CDR1 is SGHRS and CDR2 is YFSETQ. The J segment lost 6 bases and the V segment lost 3 bases, leaving 10 bases of the junction unmatched. DNA for the CDR3: TGCGCCAGCAGCTCTACAGGGGGAACCTCTCATGAAAAACTGTTTTTT. Protein: CASSSTGGTSHEKLFF.

This chain joins TRBV10-1 and TRBJ2-2, with D perhaps matching TRBD1 (6 bases). CDR3 length: 14 residues. With 6 bases removed from V and 1 base from J, the gap between germline ends came to 9 bases. Germline-derived CDR1 and CDR2 are WNHNN and SYGVQD (reference sequence). The CDR3: CASRPDRNTGELFF. The CDR3 DNA reads TGCGCCAGCAGGCCGGACAGGAACACCGGGGAGCTGTTTTTT.

The chain employs TRBV7-6 and TRBJ2-2; 11 bases map to TRBD2. V was pared by 5 bases and J by 0 bases, with 8 bases of the junction left unmatched. In germline, CDR1 is SGHVS, CDR2 FNYEAQ. The CDR3 has 18 residues. CDR3 coding DNA: TGTGCCAGCAGCCTACCTAGCGGGGGGCCCACGAACACCGGGGAGCTGTTTTTT. Translated, it gives CASSLPSGGPTNTGELFF.

The chain combines TRBV7-9 with TRBJ1-1, with no clear D. The ends were cut back, 8 bases at V and 1 base at J, with 11 bases in the middle. The CDR3 is made up of 13 amino acids. Germline CDR1 is SEHNR and CDR2 is FQNEAQ (reference sequence). This CDR3 is CASGRGQNTEAFF. The CDR3 DNA reads as TGTGCCAGCGGTCGAGGCCAGAACACTGAAGCTTTCTTT.

This chain uses TRBV10-3 with TRBJ1-2; tentatively, D is TRBD1 (5 bases). There are 13 residues in the CDR3. The V gene lost 0 bases and the J gene lost 8 bases, with 10 bases spanning the gap. Germline V lookup: CDR1 ENHRY, CDR2 SYGVKD. CDR3 sequence (DNA): TGTGCCATCAGTGAGTCTCAGGGTCAAGGCTACACCTTC. Residues: CAISESQGQGYTF.

This clone was seen only a few times. The chain has TRBV30 and TRBJ1-2, with TRBD1 as a possible D gene (5 bases). The germline V gene has CDR1 GTSNPN and CDR2 SVGIG (reference sequence). Trimming pared 5 bases from V and 0 bases from J, leaving 13 bases between. The CDR3 is made up of 14 amino acids. In nucleotides, the CDR3 is TGTGCCTGGCGAGAGGGGCTAACTAACTATGGCTACACCTTC. Its protein product is CAWREGLTNYGYTF.